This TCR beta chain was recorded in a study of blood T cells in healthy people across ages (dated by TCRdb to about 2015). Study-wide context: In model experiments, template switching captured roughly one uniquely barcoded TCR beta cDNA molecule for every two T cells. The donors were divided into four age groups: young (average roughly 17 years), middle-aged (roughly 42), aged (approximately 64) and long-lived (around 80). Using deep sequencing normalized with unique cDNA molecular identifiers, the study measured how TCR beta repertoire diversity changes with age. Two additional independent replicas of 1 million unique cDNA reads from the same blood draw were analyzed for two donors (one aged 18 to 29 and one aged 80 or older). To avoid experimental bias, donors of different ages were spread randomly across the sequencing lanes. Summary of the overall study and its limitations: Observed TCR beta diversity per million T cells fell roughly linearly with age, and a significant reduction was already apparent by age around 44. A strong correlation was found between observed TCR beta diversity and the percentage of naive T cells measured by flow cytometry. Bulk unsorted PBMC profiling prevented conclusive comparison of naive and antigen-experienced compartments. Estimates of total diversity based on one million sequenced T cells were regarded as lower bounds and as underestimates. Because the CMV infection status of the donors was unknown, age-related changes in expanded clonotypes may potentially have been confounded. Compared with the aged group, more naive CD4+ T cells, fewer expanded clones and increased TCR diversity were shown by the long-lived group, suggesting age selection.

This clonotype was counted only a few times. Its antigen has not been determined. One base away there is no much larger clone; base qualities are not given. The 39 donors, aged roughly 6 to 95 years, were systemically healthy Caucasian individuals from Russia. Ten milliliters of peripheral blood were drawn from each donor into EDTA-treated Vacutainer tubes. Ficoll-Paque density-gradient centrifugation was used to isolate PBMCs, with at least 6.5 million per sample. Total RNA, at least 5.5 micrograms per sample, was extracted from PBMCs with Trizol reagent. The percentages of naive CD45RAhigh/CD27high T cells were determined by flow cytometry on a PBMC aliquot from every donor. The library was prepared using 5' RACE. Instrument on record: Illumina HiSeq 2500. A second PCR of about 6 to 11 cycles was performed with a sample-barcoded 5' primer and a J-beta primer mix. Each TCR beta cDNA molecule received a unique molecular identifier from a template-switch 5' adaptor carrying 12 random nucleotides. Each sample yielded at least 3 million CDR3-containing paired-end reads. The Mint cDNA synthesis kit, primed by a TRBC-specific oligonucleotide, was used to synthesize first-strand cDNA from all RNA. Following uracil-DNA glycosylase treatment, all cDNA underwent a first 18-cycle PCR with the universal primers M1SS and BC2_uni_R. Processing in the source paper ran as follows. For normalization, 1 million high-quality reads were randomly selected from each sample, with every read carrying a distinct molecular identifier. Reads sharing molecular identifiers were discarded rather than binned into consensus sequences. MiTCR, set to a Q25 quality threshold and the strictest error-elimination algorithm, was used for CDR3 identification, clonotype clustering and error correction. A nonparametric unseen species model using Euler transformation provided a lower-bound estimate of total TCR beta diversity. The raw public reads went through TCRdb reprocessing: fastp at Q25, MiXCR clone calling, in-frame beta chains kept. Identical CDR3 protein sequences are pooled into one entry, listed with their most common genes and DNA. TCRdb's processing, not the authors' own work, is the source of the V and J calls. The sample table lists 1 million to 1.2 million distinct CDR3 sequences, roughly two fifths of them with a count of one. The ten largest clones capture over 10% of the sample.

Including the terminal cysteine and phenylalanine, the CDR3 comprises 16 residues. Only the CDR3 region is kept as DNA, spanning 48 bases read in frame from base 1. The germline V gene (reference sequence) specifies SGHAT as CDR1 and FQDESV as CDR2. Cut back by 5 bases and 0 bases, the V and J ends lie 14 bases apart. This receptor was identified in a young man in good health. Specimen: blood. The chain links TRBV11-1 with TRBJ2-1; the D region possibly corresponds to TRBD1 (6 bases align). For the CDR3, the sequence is CASSPDRQVSYNEQFF. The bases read TGTGCCAGCAGCCCCGACAGACAGGTCTCCTACAATGAGCAGTTCTTC.